This TCR beta chain is from a study of blood T cell repertoires in COVID-19. Whole-study context: The cDNA or gDNA used as material had been derived from T cells, B-cell-depleted T cells, or PBMCs.

This CDR3 spans 16 amino acids. This clone has a single count. Clones were read by immunoSEQ multiplex PCR, and TCRdb kept only the in-frame ones, dropping some. The sample includes about 190,000 clones, 87% of them seen just once. Sequenced sample: peripheral blood. This sequence originates from a woman under 30 who had recovered from COVID-19. The gene calls are TRBV21-1 and TRBJ2-7; whether TRBD2, the table's D call, matches the DNA was not checked. TRBV21-1 is annotated as a pseudogene. DNA of the CDR3: TGTGCCAGCACCTGGACTAGCGGCCTTATGTCCTACGAGCAGTACGTC. This gives the protein CASTWTSGLMSYEQYV.